A selection of T cell receptor beta chains follows, all from one sample in a study of radiation and T cells in renal cell carcinoma. This table comes from immunoSEQ multiplex PCR, and its TCRdb copy is limited to in-frame clones, with some not included. The sample has approximately 92,000 clones, around four fifths seen once. Sequences were derived from blood, sampled from a patient whose treatment included radiotherapy and nephrectomy. These receptors were collected from a man aged 50-60 years with renal cell carcinoma. The CDR3 runs from the conserved cysteine through the conserved F or W. Fields, in order: clone size, J gene, V gene, D gene, CDR3 DNA, CDR3 protein. The D gene is left open where the match is weak. Not every row has a clone size; where given, it reads once, few, many or a size class.

size: once; J: TRBJ2-2; V: TRBV9; D: TRBD2; DNA: TGTGCCAGCAGCGTGGGGGGACTAGCCAACGGGGAGCTGTTTTTT; CDR3: CASSVGGLANGELFF
size: -; J: TRBJ2-3; V: TRBV5-1; D: -; DNA: TGCGCCAGCAGCGGCGGGACACATAACACAGATACGCAGTATTTT; CDR3: CASSGGTHNTDTQYF
size: -; J: TRBJ1-2; V: TRBV7-9; D: -; DNA: TGTGCCAGCAGCTTAGTAAACCGGGGGGCGTATGGCTACACCTTC; CDR3: CASSLVNRGAYGYTF
size: -; J: TRBJ1-5; V: TRBV6-6; D: TRBD1; DNA: TGTGCCAGCAGTTCTTGGACAGGGAGCAGCAATCAGCCCCAGCATTTT; CDR3: CASSSWTGSSNQPQHF
size: -; J: TRBJ2-7; V: TRBV6-5; D: TRBD1; DNA: TGTGCCAGCAGTTATGGGGGGACAGGGGAATACGAGCAGTACTTC; CDR3: CASSYGGTGEYEQYF
size: few; J: TRBJ1-1; V: TRBV19; D: -; DNA: TGTGCCAGTAGTATTGGACAGAACCTCATGAACACTGAAGCTTTCTTT; CDR3: CASSIGQNLMNTEAFF
size: -; J: TRBJ1-3; V: TRBV4-2; D: -; DNA: TGTGCCAGCAGCCAAGAAACGCTGTCCTCTGGAAACACCATATATTTT; CDR3: CASSQETLSSGNTIYF
size: -; J: TRBJ2-2; V: TRBV5-5; D: TRBD2; DNA: TGTGCCAGCAGCTTGTGGGCGGGAGGGTTAACCGGGGAGCTGTTTTTT; CDR3: CASSLWAGGLTGELFF
size: once; J: TRBJ1-3; V: TRBV7-2; D: -; DNA: TGTGCCAGCAGCTTAGATATTGGCAGGGCCCGCTCTGGAAACACCATATATTTT; CDR3: CASSLDIGRARSGNTIYF
size: -; J: TRBJ2-1; V: TRBV18; D: -; DNA: TGTGCCAGCTCACCGGGGCGGACAGCCTACAATGAGCAGTTCTTC; CDR3: CASSPGRTAYNEQFF
size: -; J: TRBJ2-5; V: TRBV5-1; D: TRBD2; DNA: TGCGCCAGCAGCGCGTGGACTAGCGGGAAAGAGACCCAGTACTTC; CDR3: CASSAWTSGKETQYF
size: few; J: TRBJ2-7; V: TRBV7-6; D: -; DNA: TGTGCCAGCAGCTTATTCGCTCCTAACGAGCAGTACTTC; CDR3: CASSLFAPNEQYF
size: -; J: TRBJ2-7; V: TRBV30; D: TRBD2; DNA: TGTGCCAGCGGGACGGGCCCCTACGAGCAGTACTTC; CDR3: CASGTGPYEQYF
size: once; J: TRBJ1-3; V: TRBV30; D: TRBD1; DNA: TGTGCCTGGAGTGAGCTCCGGGACAGGGGGCCGGGGAACACCATATATTTT; CDR3: CAWSELRDRGPGNTIYF
size: -; J: TRBJ2-1; V: TRBV10-3; D: -; DNA: TGTGCCATCGGGGGACTGGGTACGGTTGATGAGCAGTTCTTC; CDR3: CAIGGLGTVDEQFF
size: -; J: TRBJ1-5; V: TRBV15; D: TRBD1; DNA: TGTGCCACCAGCGACCCGAGACAGGGGAGAAATCAGCCCCAGCATTTT; CDR3: CATSDPRQGRNQPQHF
size: -; J: TRBJ1-2; V: TRBV15; D: TRBD1; DNA: TGTGCCACCAGATTAATGGGACAGAGCTATGGCTACACCTTC; CDR3: CATRLMGQSYGYTF
size: -; J: TRBJ2-1; V: TRBV7-8; D: TRBD2; DNA: TGTGCCAGCAGCCTGGGACTAGCGGCCTACAATGAGCAGTTCTTC; CDR3: CASSLGLAAYNEQFF
size: -; J: TRBJ2-3; V: TRBV25-1; D: -; DNA: TGTGCCAGCAGTGAATGGGCGGGGCCCTTCACAGATACGCAGTATTTT; CDR3: CASSEWAGPFTDTQYF
size: few; J: TRBJ1-2; V: TRBV7-2; D: -; DNA: TGTGCCAGCAGTTCACTAAGCTATGGCTACACCTTC; CDR3: CASSSLSYGYTF
size: -; J: TRBJ2-2; V: TRBV7-9; D: -; DNA: TGTGCCAGCAGCTTATCGGGTCTCCCCACCGGGGAGCTGTTTTTT; CDR3: CASSLSGLPTGELFF
size: -; J: TRBJ1-3; V: TRBV5-1; D: TRBD1; DNA: TGCGCCAGCAGCTATGACAGGGTCAGCTCTGGAAACACCATATATTTT; CDR3: CASSYDRVSSGNTIYF
size: -; J: TRBJ2-2; V: TRBV2; D: -; DNA: TGTGCCAGCAAACTCGCTAGCTACGGCGGGGAGCTGTTTTTT; CDR3: CASKLASYGGELFF
size: few; J: TRBJ1-1; V: TRBV4-3; D: -; DNA: TGCGCCAGCAGCCAAGATATAGGGGGGTTAACTGAAGCTTTCTTT; CDR3: CASSQDIGGLTEAFF
size: -; J: TRBJ2-7; V: TRBV5-1; D: TRBD2; DNA: TGCGCCAGCAGCTTGGGAGTAGCGGGAGTACACGAGCAGTACTTC; CDR3: CASSLGVAGVHEQYF
size: -; J: TRBJ1-1; V: TRBV30; D: -; DNA: TGTGCCTGGGGGGGAGGAACTGAAGCTTTCTTT; CDR3: CAWGGGTEAFF
size: -; J: TRBJ2-5; V: TRBV28; D: -; DNA: TGTGCCAGCAAAGCGGGCAGCACATTCCAAGAGACCCAGTACTTC; CDR3: CASKAGSTFQETQYF
size: -; J: TRBJ2-1; V: TRBV4-2; D: TRBD2; DNA: TGTGCCAGCATCAAGGGGTCTAGCGGGGCCTACAATGAGCAGTTCTTC; CDR3: CASIKGSSGAYNEQFF
size: -; J: TRBJ2-7; V: TRBV11-2; D: TRBD1; DNA: TGTGCCAGCAGGGCACAGGGGGAATCCTACGAGCAGTACTTC; CDR3: CASRAQGESYEQYF
size: few; J: TRBJ2-1; V: TRBV19; D: TRBD2; DNA: TGTGCCAGTAGTCCGGGACTAGCTCAGTTCTTC; CDR3: CASSPGLAQFF
size: -; J: TRBJ1-6; V: TRBV4-2; D: TRBD1; DNA: TGTGCCAGCAGCCAACGTACTAACGCAGGGGGACCGCCTTATAATTCACCCCTCCACTTT; CDR3: CASSQRTNAGGPPYNSPLHF
size: -; J: TRBJ2-2; V: TRBV7-9; D: -; DNA: TGTGCCAGCAGCAAGCATAACAATAACGGCGGGGAGCTGTTTTTT; CDR3: CASSKHNNNGGELFF
size: once; J: TRBJ1-2; V: TRBV29-1; D: -; DNA: TGCAGCGTTGTGAGGAGAGCTAACTATGGCTACACCTTC; CDR3: CSVVRRANYGYTF
size: -; J: TRBJ1-2; V: TRBV28; D: -; DNA: TGTGCCAGCAGTTTAATGTACTATGGCTACACCTTC; CDR3: CASSLMYYGYTF
size: -; J: TRBJ1-2; V: TRBV29-1; D: -; DNA: TGCAGCTCCCGTGGGGGCAAGGGGAAGGACTATGGCTACACCTTC; CDR3: CSSRGGKGKDYGYTF
size: -; J: TRBJ2-7; V: TRBV19; D: -; DNA: TGTGCCAGTAGTGCTCAGATTGGAAACGAGCAGTACTTC; CDR3: CASSAQIGNEQYF
size: -; J: TRBJ2-1; V: TRBV2; D: TRBD2; DNA: TGTGCCAGCAGTGAAGTAGCGGGAGTAGGTGAGCAGTTCTTC; CDR3: CASSEVAGVGEQFF
size: -; J: TRBJ2-1; V: TRBV4-1; D: -; DNA: TGCGCCAGCAGCCAAGCGGGGGAAGGCCGGGACAATGAGCAGTTCTTC; CDR3: CASSQAGEGRDNEQFF
size: -; J: TRBJ2-1; V: TRBV11-2; D: TRBD2; DNA: TGTGCCAGCAGCCGAACCCTAGGGCGGGGGAGGAACAATGAGCAGTTCTTC; CDR3: CASSRTLGRGRNNEQFF
size: -; J: TRBJ1-5; V: TRBV19; D: -; DNA: TGTGCCAGTAGTATGACAGGATTTAGCAATCAGCCCCAGCATTTT; CDR3: CASSMTGFSNQPQHF
size: once; J: TRBJ2-5; V: TRBV7-2; D: -; DNA: TGTGCCAGCACCTTAGGAGACCATCAAGAGACCCAGTACTTC; CDR3: CASTLGDHQETQYF
size: -; J: TRBJ2-1; V: TRBV6-6; D: TRBD1; DNA: TGTGCCAGCAAAGTCAGGGGGTTCGATGAGCAGTTCTTC; CDR3: CASKVRGFDEQFF
size: -; J: TRBJ2-5; V: TRBV19; D: -; DNA: TGTGCCAGTAGTACATCAGGGAGAGAGACCCAGTACTTC; CDR3: CASSTSGRETQYF
size: -; J: TRBJ2-1; V: TRBV28; D: TRBD1; DNA: TGTGCCAGCAACAAGCCGGGACAGGGAAAGCGTGAGCAGTTCTTC; CDR3: CASNKPGQGKREQFF
size: once; J: TRBJ1-1; V: TRBV19; D: -; DNA: TGTGCCAGTAGTATTGAGGGCTCTGGATTCTCTGAAGCTTTCTTT; CDR3: CASSIEGSGFSEAFF
size: -; J: TRBJ2-7; V: TRBV19; D: TRBD2; DNA: TGTGCCAGTAGTATAGAGAGGACTAGCGTATCCTACGAGCAGTACTTC; CDR3: CASSIERTSVSYEQYF
size: -; J: TRBJ2-5; V: TRBV11-2; D: TRBD1; DNA: TGTGCCAGCAGAAGTATCAGGGGGCGCTCAGAGACCCAGTACTTC; CDR3: CASRSIRGRSETQYF
size: -; J: TRBJ1-1; V: TRBV23-1; D: TRBD1; DNA: TGCGCCAGCAGTCACCGGAGGTACTGCCACAGGGGCACTGAAGCTTTCTTT; CDR3: CASSHRRYCHRGTEAFF
size: once; J: TRBJ2-7; V: TRBV6-5; D: -; DNA: TGTGCCAGCAGTTACGGCGCAGGCAGCTCCTACGAGCAGTACTTC; CDR3: CASSYGAGSSYEQYF
size: once; J: TRBJ2-4; V: TRBV30; D: -; DNA: TGTGCCTGGAGTGTACCAGGACGGGACATTCAGTACTTC; CDR3: CAWSVPGRDIQYF
size: -; J: TRBJ2-4; V: TRBV21-1; D: -; DNA: TGTGCCAGCAGCCCCCGGAGGCAGGCGTTAGCCAAAAACATTCAGTACTTC; CDR3: CASSPRRQALAKNIQYF